The present TCR beta chain was sequenced within a study of shared clonotypes between healthy human individuals. Looked up from germline, CDR1 is SGHDT and CDR2 is YYEEEE. V was shortened by 4 bases and J by 0 bases, with 11 bases between the two germline ends. This CDR3 contains 16 residues. Clones were sequenced by immunoSEQ multiplex PCR, and TCRdb holds only the in-frame ones, with some missing. The sample yields roughly 1 million clones, around four fifths seen once. This clone appeared once. What was sequenced was memory CD4+ T cells sorted from blood. As to subset: CD45RA-negative fraction. V and J are TRBV5-6 and TRBJ2-6; tentative D call: TRBD1 (5 bases). The sequence was collected from a man between 18 and 29 years old in good health. CDR3 coding DNA: TGTGCCAGCAGCCCAGGGTTTATCTCTGGGGCCAACGTCCTGACTTTC. Amino acids: CASSPGFISGANVLTF.